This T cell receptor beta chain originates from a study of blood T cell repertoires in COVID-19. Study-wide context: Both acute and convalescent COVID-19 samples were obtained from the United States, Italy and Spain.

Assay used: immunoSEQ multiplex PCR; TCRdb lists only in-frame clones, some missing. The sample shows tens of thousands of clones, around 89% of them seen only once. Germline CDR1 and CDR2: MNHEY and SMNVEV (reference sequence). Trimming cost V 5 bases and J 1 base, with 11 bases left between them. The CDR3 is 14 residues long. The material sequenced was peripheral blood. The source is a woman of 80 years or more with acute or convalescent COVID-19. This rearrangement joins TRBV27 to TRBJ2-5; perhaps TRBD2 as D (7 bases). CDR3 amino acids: CASSGGAGQETQYF. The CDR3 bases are TGTGCCAGCAGTGGGGGGGCGGGCCAAGAGACCCAGTACTTC.